The 31 T cell receptor beta chains in this list originate from one sample, sequenced in a study of T cell responses to AZD1222 COVID-19 vaccine (dated by TCRdb to about 2021). Library preparation employed the immunoSEQ multiplex PCR assay. Sourced from immuneACCESS, this table was stored by TCRdb with only in-frame sequences that have V and J called. A share of the clones is absent; for the studies checked, an unresolved V gene accounts for under half, and the remainder has no known explanation. Recorded for this sample are around 87,000 clones; approximately 91% of them occurred a single time. In total, the top ten clones hold about 24% of the sample. The time point label for this specimen denotes: baseline before first vaccination. Source: peripheral blood, taken on day 0 of AZD1222 vaccination. The receptors shown here come from an adult in good health.

V and J are TRBV27 and TRBJ1-5, with D possibly matching TRBD1 (5 bases). With 3 bases removed from V and 2 bases from J, the gap between germline ends came to 17 bases. The germline V gene encodes CDR1 MNHEY and CDR2 SMNVEV (reference sequence). The CDR3 consists of 17 residues. CDR3 in DNA: TGTGCCAGCAGTTTCTTGCAGCGGGGGTCCGGCAATCAGCCCCAGCATTTT. Its protein product is CASSFLQRGSGNQPQHF.

The chain combines TRBV6-5 with TRBJ2-1, with TRBD2 identical over 7 bases. The germline gives CDR1 MNHEY, CDR2 SVGAGI. The CDR3 contains 13 residues. This CDR3 reads CAGGGANYNEQFF. In DNA, the CDR3 is TGTGCAGGCGGGGGAGCTAACTACAATGAGCAGTTCTTC.

The chain carries TRBV28 and TRBJ1-2; D uncertain. The CDR3 loop spans 13 amino acids. Germline values: CDR1 MDHEN, CDR2 SYDVKM. Trimming cost V 2 bases and J 4 bases, with 8 bases left between them. The CDR3, as DNA: TGTGCCAGCAGTTTAAACAGTGGCTATGGCTACACCTTC. It codes for CASSLNSGYGYTF.

The chain recombines TRBV4-3 with TRBJ2-7; 13 nucleotides match TRBD2. The V gene's germline CDR1 is LGHNA and CDR2 YSLEER. The ends lost 2 bases at V and 4 bases at J; junction bases unmatched: 2. The CDR3 sequence is 15 residues long. The CDR3 protein is CASSQTTSGGYEQYF. The CDR3 DNA follows: TGCGCCAGCAGCCAAACGACTAGCGGGGGGTACGAGCAGTACTTC.

The chain employs TRBV7-8 and TRBJ2-3; D is possibly TRBD1 (6 bases). Trimming removed 2 bases at V and 2 bases at J, with 14 bases between. Per the germline V gene, CDR1 is SGHVS and CDR2 is FQNEAQ. The length of the CDR3 is 16 residues. CDR3 amino acids: CASSLILDSYTDTQYF. CDR3 sequence (DNA): TGTGCCAGCAGCTTAATACTGGACAGTTACACAGATACGCAGTATTTT.

The chain carries TRBV7-2 and TRBJ1-1; D call uncertain. The germline V gene has CDR1 SGHTA and CDR2 FQGNSA. Trimming shortened V by 2 bases and J by 11 bases, and 9 bases separated the two germline ends. The CDR3 runs 11 residues. CDR3 residues: CASSLSPVAFF. The CDR3 nucleotides are TGTGCCAGCAGCTTATCTCCGGTCGCTTTCTTT.

The chain has TRBV7-9 and TRBJ1-6; 8 nucleotides agree with TRBD1. With V trimmed by 1 base and J by 10 bases, 12 bases remained unmatched. This CDR3 region has 17 residues. Germline V gives CDR1 SEHNR, CDR2 FQNEAQ (reference sequence). The DNA for the CDR3 is TGTGCCAGCAGCTTAGGGACAGGGCTTCTCTCAGGGTCACCCCTCCACTTT. It yields the protein CASSLGTGLLSGSPLHF.

Only one count was recorded for this clone. This chain connects TRBV7-2 to TRBJ1-6, with TRBD1 matching over 7 bases. The CDR3 has 16 residues. Trimming took 7 bases from V and 2 from J; bases not matched to a gene: 8. CDR1 SGHTA and CDR2 FQGNSA come from the germline V gene. CDR3 region: CASILHRGAYNSPLHF. CDR3 sequence (DNA): TGTGCCAGCATCCTCCACAGGGGCGCCTATAATTCACCCCTCCACTTT.

The genes are TRBV2 and TRBJ1-2, with a possible D match to TRBD1 (6 bases). V was pared by 7 bases and J by 6 bases, with 18 bases between. The CDR3 has 14 residues. CDR1 SNHLY and CDR2 FYNNEI come from the germline V gene. The CDR3 DNA sequence: TGTGCCAGCACTGTTGTGACAGGTCAGGATGGCTACACCTTC. Its translation is CASTVVTGQDGYTF.

This chain connects TRBV9 to TRBJ1-4, with 9 nucleotides matching TRBD1. This CDR3 region has 13 residues. Germline V gene lookup returns CDR1 SGDLS and CDR2 YYNGEE. The V and J ends lost 0 bases and 13 bases, in that order; junction bases with no gene match: 4. The DNA for the CDR3 is TGTGCCAGCAGCGTAGATAACAGGGGGCGACTGTTTTTT. This translates into CASSVDNRGRLFF.

This sequence joins TRBV12-5 and TRBJ1-1; 9 positions match TRBD1. J was trimmed by 5 bases and V by 0 bases; bases with no gene match: 4. Germline-derived CDR1 and CDR2 are LGHNT and FRNRAP. This CDR3 contains 15 residues. The CDR3 nucleotides read TGTGCTAGTGGTTTGGTACAGGGGGCCTGGACTGAAGCTTTCTTT. Amino acids: CASGLVQGAWTEAFF.

The genes are TRBV7-2 and TRBJ2-3; 9 nucleotides match TRBD2. The CDR3 contains 18 residues. V trimming: 4 bases; J trimming: 3 bases; junction bases outside the gene matches: 14. Germline values: CDR1 SGHTA, CDR2 FQGNSA. DNA for the CDR3: TGTGCCAGCAGCTCCCCCAGCCAACGGCTAGCGGGGACAGATACGCAGTATTTT. Its protein is CASSSPSQRLAGTDTQYF. The full variable domain, completed using reference TRBV7-2 and TRBJ2-3, is GAGVSQSPSNKVTEKGKDVELRCDPISGHTALYWYRQSLGQGLEFLIYFQGNSAPDKSGLPSDRFSAERTGGSVSTLTIQRTQQEDSAVYLCASSSPSQRLAGTDTQYFGPGTRLTVL.

The chain is built from TRBV19 and TRBJ1-4; D may be TRBD1 (5 bases). This CDR3 has 14 amino acids. The germline V gene has CDR1 LNHDA and CDR2 SQIVND (reference sequence). V lost 5 bases and J 6 bases, leaving 13 bases between the germline ends. CDR3 in amino acids: CASSETGGDEKLFF. The DNA of the CDR3 is TGTGCCAGTAGTGAGACCGGAGGGGATGAAAAACTGTTTTTT.

The chain joins TRBV19 to TRBJ1-5, with a tentative D call TRBD1 (5 bases). CDR3 length: 12 amino acids. Germline V gives CDR1 LNHDA, CDR2 SQIVND (reference sequence). V lost 4 bases and J lost 6, with 7 bases in between. CDR3 DNA sequence: TGTGCCAGTAGTAAGGGACGTCAGCCCCAGCATTTT. Protein: CASSKGRQPQHF.

The gene calls are TRBV15 and TRBJ2-5, with 13 bases matching TRBD2. The CDR3 loop spans 21 amino acids. The germline gives CDR1 LNHNV, CDR2 YYDKDF (reference sequence). The J segment lost 2 bases and the V segment lost 1 base, leaving 16 bases of the junction unmatched. CDR3 sequence reads: CATSRVRTSGGRPYQQETQYF. The CDR3 DNA sequence: TGTGCCACCAGCAGAGTCAGGACTAGCGGGGGACGACCCTACCAACAAGAGACCCAGTACTTC.

The chain combines TRBV18 with TRBJ1-2; D perhaps matches TRBD1 (5 bases). V lost 3 bases and J lost 4, with 15 bases in between. The CDR3 contains 15 residues. CDR1 KGHSH and CDR2 LQKENI come from the germline V gene. Written as DNA, the CDR3 is TGTGCCAGCTCACCCGGACTTGGGGGATCCTATGGCTACACCTTC. Protein: CASSPGLGGSYGYTF.

This rearrangement joins TRBV5-6 to TRBJ2-5; TRBD2 is a possible D gene (6 bases). CDR1 SGHDT and CDR2 YYEEEE come from the germline V gene. This CDR3 has 16 amino acids. The V gene lost 0 bases and the J gene lost 1 base, with 13 bases spanning the gap. CDR3 region: CASSLALLAFQETQYF. The DNA of the CDR3 is TGTGCCAGCAGCTTGGCCTTGCTAGCGTTCCAAGAGACCCAGTACTTC.

This clone was observed once. V gene TRBV6-2 or TRBV6-3 combines with J gene TRBJ2-2, with TRBD2 matching 8 bases. Per germline, CDR1 MNHEY and CDR2 SVGEGT. The CDR3 covers 15 residues. V lost 7 bases to trimming and J lost 1 base; unmatched junction nucleotides: 5. CDR3 sequence: CASNPSGGNTGELFF. The CDR3 nucleotides are TGTGCCAGCAACCCAAGCGGGGGGAACACCGGGGAGCTGTTTTTT.

The rearrangement links TRBV7-9 to TRBJ2-1; 11 bases line up with TRBD1. The V gene end was trimmed by 6 bases and the J gene end by 8 bases; junction bases not matched to a gene: 9. The germline CDR1 and CDR2 sequences are SEHNR and FQNEAQ (reference sequence). The CDR3 runs 15 residues. The CDR3 here is CASSSPGQGVYEQFF. DNA for the CDR3: TGTGCCAGCAGTTCACCGGGACAGGGGGTCTATGAGCAGTTCTTC.

The chain carries TRBV4-2 and TRBJ2-3; D is perhaps TRBD2 (6 bases). Per germline, CDR1 LGHNA and CDR2 YNFKEQ. This CDR3 contains 16 residues. V was cut by 3 bases and J by 5 bases, with 18 bases left in between. The chain's CDR3 is CASSQDGGITEDTQYF. The CDR3 DNA follows: TGTGCCAGCAGCCAGGACGGGGGAATAACAGAAGATACGCAGTATTTT.

The V and J genes are TRBV24-1 and TRBJ2-7, with D uncertain. There are 10 residues in the CDR3. CDR1 is KGHDR and CDR2 is SFDVKD in the germline V gene. Trimming shortened V by 12 bases and J by 2 bases, and 7 bases separated the two germline ends. This chain's CDR3 is CAEDAYEQYF. CDR3 in DNA: TGTGCCGAGGATGCCTACGAGCAGTACTTC.

This rearrangement joins TRBV7-9 to TRBJ1-5, with D unresolved. Per germline, CDR1 SEHNR and CDR2 FQNEAQ (reference sequence). The CDR3 loop spans 12 amino acids. V shed 8 bases and J shed 0 bases, with 5 bases lying between them. The CDR3 is CASGNSNQPQHF. In DNA form, the CDR3 reads TGTGCCAGCGGAAATAGCAATCAGCCCCAGCATTTT.

The chain is built from TRBV30 and TRBJ1-5; no reliable D call. V lost 0 bases and J 6 bases, leaving 12 bases between the germline ends. The CDR3 totals 14 residues. Germline V gives CDR1 GTSNPN, CDR2 SVGIG (reference sequence). CDR3 loop: CAWSVGWGSQPQHF. CDR3 DNA sequence: TGTGCCTGGAGTGTAGGTTGGGGTAGTCAGCCCCAGCATTTT.

This clone has only one observation. The chain is built from TRBV29-1 and TRBJ1-4; 9 bases agree with TRBD1. V trimming: 5 bases; J trimming: 4 bases; junction bases outside the gene matches: 8. This CDR3 has 15 residues. Germline values: CDR1 SQVTM, CDR2 ANQGSEA. The CDR3 loop is CSVRRTGDSNEKLFF. In DNA form, the CDR3 reads TGCAGCGTTCGAAGGACAGGGGATAGTAATGAAAAACTGTTTTTT.

J is TRBJ2-5 and V is TRBV7-2, with 11 positions matching TRBD2. J was trimmed by 5 bases and V by 1 base; bases with no gene match: 6. The CDR3 length is 16 residues. The germline V gene has CDR1 SGHTA and CDR2 FQGNSA. CDR3: CASSLVGASGGETQYF. The DNA for the CDR3 is TGTGCCAGCAGCTTAGTGGGTGCTAGCGGGGGGGAGACCCAGTACTTC. The whole variable domain, remainder taken from reference TRBV7-2 and TRBJ2-5, is GAGVSQSPSNKVTEKGKDVELRCDPISGHTALYWYRQSLGQGLEFLIYFQGNSAPDKSGLPSDRFSAERTGGSVSTLTIQRTQQEDSAVYLCASSLVGASGGETQYFGPGTRLLVL.

The chain combines TRBV11-1 with TRBJ2-1, with TRBD2 matching 7 bases. This CDR3 comprises 16 residues. Germline loops: CDR1 SGHAT, CDR2 FQDESV (reference sequence). With 4 bases clipped from V and 2 bases from J, the junction kept 8 bases outside the gene matches. The CDR3 DNA reads TGTGCCAGCAGCTCGGGGGGAGGCCCCACCTACAATGAGCAGTTCTTC. Its translation is CASSSGGGPTYNEQFF.

This chain connects TRBV6-2 or TRBV6-3 to TRBJ2-5; a possible D gene is TRBD1 (6 bases). CDR1 and CDR2 from the germline V gene are MNHEY and SVGEGT. Trimming cost V 2 bases and J 8 bases, with 12 bases left between them. The CDR3 sequence is 13 residues long. The CDR3 region has the DNA TGTGCCAGCAGTTACCCAGAGGACAGTACCCAGTACTTC. It yields the protein CASSYPEDSTQYF.

The rearrangement joins TRBV6-2 or TRBV6-3 to TRBJ1-2, with D possibly matching TRBD1 (5 bases). CDR3 size: 13 residues. The V end lost 6 bases, the J end lost 6 bases, and 14 bases lay between the germline ends. The V gene's germline CDR1 is MNHEY and CDR2 SVGEGT. The chain's CDR3 is CASSPSGGNGYTF. CDR3 in DNA: TGTGCCAGCAGCCCCTCTGGGGGGAATGGCTACACCTTC.

The genes are TRBV3-1 (or the pseudogene TRBV3-2) and TRBJ2-7; 7 bases agree with TRBD2. Germline values: CDR1 LGHDT, CDR2 YNNKEL (reference sequence). The junction had 9 bases not matched to a gene; V was cut back by 1 base and J by 0 bases. The CDR3 loop spans 17 amino acids. CDR3 in DNA: TGTGCCAGCAGCCAAGGAGCGGGGACCAATAGCTCCTACGAGCAGTACTTC. This sequence encodes CASSQGAGTNSSYEQYF.

The rearrangement links TRBV19 to TRBJ1-1, with D unresolved. The CDR3 has 11 amino acids. Germline V CDR1 and CDR2: LNHDA, SQIVND (reference sequence). Trimming left V 10 bases short and J 4 bases short, with 10 bases between. Here the CDR3 DNA reads TGTGCCATAAAGCGGGGCACTGAAGCTTTCTTT. Its translation is CAIKRGTEAFF.

The rearrangement links TRBV6-4 to TRBJ2-7; the D gene is possibly TRBD2 (6 bases). V lost 8 bases and J lost 2, with 16 bases in between. From germline, CDR1 is MRHNA and CDR2 SNTAGT. The CDR3 runs to 14 residues. The CDR3 region is CASRRGRDAYEQYF. CDR3 DNA: TGTGCCAGCCGCCGGGGGAGAGATGCCTACGAGCAGTACTTC.